The 25 T cell receptor beta chains given below trace back to one sample, sequenced in a study of shared clonotypes between healthy human individuals. Some clones are missing from TCRdb's copy, which holds only in-frame ones; the method was immunoSEQ multiplex PCR. This table holds some 2,000,000 clones, roughly 96% found once. Sequenced: naive CD4+ T cells sorted from blood. Subset meaning: CD45RA+ positively selected. The receptors derive from a young man in good health.

This chain links TRBV12-5 with TRBJ1-3, with unresolved D. This CDR3 is built from 13 residues. V shed 6 bases and J shed 4 bases, with 10 bases lying between them. The germline gives CDR1 LGHNT, CDR2 FRNRAP. CDR3 sequence reads: CASGDLGGNTIYF. The CDR3 DNA is TGTGCTAGTGGAGATTTGGGGGGAAACACCATATATTTT.

V usage is TRBV4-2 and J usage is TRBJ1-2; the match to TRBD1 covers 11 bases. The V segment lost 1 base and the J segment 3 bases; nucleotides outside the gene matches: 1. In germline, CDR1 is LGHNA, CDR2 YNFKEQ. The CDR3 is made up of 15 amino acids. In nucleotides, the CDR3 is TGTGCCAGCAGCCAAGGGACAGGGGGCGACTATGGCTACACCTTC. Translation: CASSQGTGGDYGYTF.

The V gene is TRBV28, the J gene TRBJ2-3; D remains ambiguous. The germline V and J ends were trimmed by 4 bases and 2 bases, with 13 bases remaining between them. The CDR3 has 15 amino acids. The germline V gene has CDR1 MDHEN and CDR2 SYDVKM. CDR3 DNA sequence: TGTGCCAGCAGTTCCACCCCCCCTCTCACAGATACGCAGTATTTT. This translates into CASSSTPPLTDTQYF.

The V gene is TRBV2, the J gene TRBJ1-4; 11 positions match TRBD1. Per the germline V gene, CDR1 is SNHLY and CDR2 is FYNNEI. This CDR3 spans 15 amino acids. V dropped 4 bases and J dropped 7; count of bases not matched to a gene: 5. CDR3 nucleotides: TGTGCCAGCAGTGTTCTGGGACAGGGGGGTGAAAAACTGTTTTTT. Amino acids: CASSVLGQGGEKLFF.

The chain carries TRBV19 and TRBJ1-3, with TRBD1 identical over 8 bases. This CDR3 is 17 amino acids long. Trimming took 7 bases from V and 8 from J; bases not matched to a gene: 19. CDR1 is LNHDA and CDR2 is SQIVND in the germline V gene (reference sequence). CDR3 amino acids: CASTMDDQTGAVDTIYF. The CDR3 nucleotides read TGTGCCAGTACCATGGATGATCAGACAGGGGCCGTGGACACCATATATTTT. Based on the CDR3 plus reference TRBV19 and TRBJ1-3, the full variable domain is DGGITQSPKYLFRKEGQNVTLSCEQNLNHDAMYWYRQDPGQGLRLIYYSQIVNDFQKGDIAEGYSVSREKKESFPLTVTSAQKNPTAFYLCASTMDDQTGAVDTIYFGEGSWLTVV.

This clone has only a few counts. The CDR3 DNA is TGCGCCAGCAGCCAAGATCGGACGGCCAATCAGCCCCAGCATTTT. This translates into CASSQDRTANQPQHF. The rearrangement uses TRBV4-1 and TRBJ1-5; D unresolved. CDR1 and CDR2 from the germline V gene are MGHRA and YSYEKL. The ends were cut back, 0 bases at V and 3 bases at J, with 9 bases in the middle. This CDR3 spans 15 amino acids.

The rearrangement joins TRBV10-3 to TRBJ2-3, with D tentatively TRBD1 (6 bases). CDR3 length: 16 amino acids. V was clipped by 6 bases and J by 2 bases, with 18 bases between them. Germline V gene sequence: CDR1 ENHRY, CDR2 SYGVKD. In DNA, the CDR3 is TGTGCCATCAGCCCCCCCATTGGACAGAACACAGATACGCAGTATTTT. This gives the protein CAISPPIGQNTDTQYF.

J is TRBJ1-1 and V is TRBV18; the D gene is possibly TRBD1 (5 bases). V gave up 3 bases and J gave up 5 bases, with 13 bases separating them. Germline CDR1 is KGHSH and CDR2 is LQKENI. The length of the CDR3 is 14 residues. CDR3: CASSPGTEGTEAFF. The CDR3 nucleotides read TGTGCCAGCTCACCGGGGACGGAAGGGACTGAAGCTTTCTTT. Complete variable domain (other parts from reference TRBV18 and TRBJ1-1): NAGVMQNPRHLVRRRGQEARLRCSPMKGHSHVYWYRQLPEEGLKFMVYLQKENIIDESGMPKERFSAEFPKEGPSILRIQQVVRGDSAAYFCASSPGTEGTEAFFGQGTRLTVV.

The chain has TRBV19 and TRBJ1-1; unclear D gene. Germline V CDR1 and CDR2: LNHDA, SQIVND (reference sequence). Trimming left V 8 bases short and J 1 base short, with 8 bases between. The CDR3 is 12 residues long. The CDR3 spells CASRAANTEAFF. The CDR3 DNA sequence: TGTGCCAGTCGGGCCGCGAACACTGAAGCTTTCTTT.

The V and J genes are TRBV10-3 and TRBJ2-3; TRBD2 matches at 15 bases. The ends lost 11 bases at V and 0 bases at J; junction bases unmatched: 9. Germline lookup yields CDR1 ENHRY and CDR2 SYGVKD. The CDR3 totals 17 residues. The CDR3 sequence is CASVPGLAGGSTDTQYF. For the CDR3, the DNA is TGTGCCTCGGTCCCGGGACTAGCGGGGGGTAGCACAGATACGCAGTATTTT.

The J gene is TRBJ1-1, the V gene TRBV5-4, with D possibly matching TRBD1 (5 bases). CDR1 SGHNT and CDR2 YYREEE come from the germline V gene (reference sequence). CDR3 length: 13 residues. Trimming removed 6 bases from V and 5 bases from J, with 14 bases in between. CDR3 loop: CASKTGTGTEAFF. CDR3 coding DNA: TGTGCCAGCAAAACCGGGACGGGGACTGAAGCTTTCTTT.

Remarks on this clone: This CDR3 is also generated by other DNA sequences in the sample. The chain joins TRBV29-1 to TRBJ2-1, with a tentative D call TRBD1 (5 bases). Trimming removed 4 bases at V and 4 bases at J, with 8 bases between. Germline loops: CDR1 SQVTM, CDR2 ANQGSEA. The CDR3 is 12 amino acids. In nucleotides, the CDR3 is TGCAGCGTTGGAAGGGGTTACAATGAGCAGTTCTTC. Translated, it gives CSVGRGYNEQFF.

The V and J genes are TRBV10-3 and TRBJ2-2, with 7 bases lining up with TRBD1. This CDR3 region has 15 residues. J gave up 2 bases and V 2 bases, and 2 bases lay outside the gene matches. Per germline, CDR1 ENHRY and CDR2 SYGVKD. The CDR3 region has the DNA TGTGCCATCAGTGAGGGACAGGATAACACCGGGGAGCTGTTTTTT. Translation: CAISEGQDNTGELFF.

This chain links TRBV6-5 with TRBJ2-2; 11 nucleotides agree with TRBD2. The V gene end was trimmed by 10 bases and the J gene end by 2 bases; junction bases not matched to a gene: 3. The CDR3 totals 14 residues. Germline V lookup: CDR1 MNHEY, CDR2 SVGAGI. In DNA, the CDR3 is TGTGCCACCGGACTAGCGGGTAACACCGGGGAGCTGTTTTTT. Residues: CATGLAGNTGELFF.

The chain joins TRBV7-9 to TRBJ2-2; 8 nucleotides match TRBD1. V lost 6 bases and J lost 0; bases outside the gene matches: 6. Germline V gene lookup returns CDR1 SEHNR and CDR2 FQNEAQ (reference sequence). The CDR3 runs 16 residues. For the CDR3, the DNA is TGTGCCAGCAGTCTGTTGACAGGGGCGAACACCGGGGAGCTGTTTTTT. The encoded protein is CASSLLTGANTGELFF.

The chain employs TRBV29-1 and TRBJ1-4; D is undetermined. The CDR3 has 15 amino acids. Germline assignment: CDR1 SQVTM and CDR2 ANQGSEA. V lost 5 bases and J lost 0, with 13 bases in between. CDR3: CSVLGIDSTNEKLFF. CDR3 nucleotides: TGCAGCGTTCTGGGCATAGATTCAACTAATGAAAAACTGTTTTTT.

The V gene is TRBV19, the J gene TRBJ2-7, with 9 bases aligning to TRBD1. From germline, CDR1 is LNHDA and CDR2 SQIVND (reference sequence). This CDR3 is built from 14 residues. V was pared by 3 bases and J by 6 bases, with 6 bases of the junction left unmatched. Written as DNA, the CDR3 is TGTGCCAGTAGTATGGAGGACAGGGGAGGCGAGCAGTACTTC. It specifies CASSMEDRGGEQYF.

The chain is built from TRBV11-2 and TRBJ2-1; tentatively, D is TRBD1 (5 bases). There are 14 residues in the CDR3. The V end was cut by 8 bases, the J end by 0 bases, with 11 bases between. Germline lookup yields CDR1 SGHAT and CDR2 FQNNGV. CDR3 nucleotides: TGTGCCAGCGCAAGACAGCTCTCCTACAATGAGCAGTTCTTC. Its translation is CASARQLSYNEQFF.

This chain joins TRBV18 and TRBJ2-7; possibly TRBD1 for D (6 bases). Germline lookup yields CDR1 KGHSH and CDR2 LQKENI. The CDR3 sequence is 15 residues long. V was trimmed by 5 bases and J by 4 bases, leaving 18 bases between them. The CDR3 is CASSMGQEGPYEQYF. The CDR3 DNA reads TGTGCCAGCTCAATGGGACAAGAAGGCCCTTACGAGCAGTACTTC.

This clone has just a few counts. J is TRBJ1-2 and V is TRBV6-6; the D is unclear. V was pared by 8 bases and J by 5 bases, with 15 bases between. Germline values: CDR1 MNHNY, CDR2 SVGAGI (reference sequence). The CDR3 sequence is 13 residues long. The CDR3 DNA sequence: TGTGCCAGCCGGATCGGCCTCGGGTATGGCTACACCTTC. Translation: CASRIGLGYGYTF.

This rearrangement joins TRBV7-9 to TRBJ2-1; 10 nucleotides align to TRBD2. The CDR3 is 16 residues long. V was clipped by 4 bases and J by 8 bases; unmatched bases: 11. Germline CDR1 reads SEHNR; CDR2 reads FQNEAQ (reference sequence). The CDR3 DNA reads TGTGCCAGCAGCTCCTACCGACTAGCGGGCGGCGATGAGCAGTTCTTC. Translating it yields CASSSYRLAGGDEQFF. Variable domain in full (rest from reference TRBV7-9 and TRBJ2-1): DTGVSQNPRHKITKRGQNVTFRCDPISEHNRLYWYRQTLGQGPEFLTYFQNEAQLEKSRLLSDRFSAERPKGSFSTLEIQRTEQGDSAMYLCASSSYRLAGGDEQFFGPGTRLTVL.

In the case of this clone: The sample has other DNA sequences that encode this CDR3 too. The rearrangement uses TRBV6-1 and TRBJ1-4; 7 positions match TRBD1. V shed 9 bases and J 2 bases; nucleotides not matched to a gene: 6. The CDR3 is 14 amino acids. Germline lookup yields CDR1 MNHNS and CDR2 SASEGT. As DNA, the CDR3 is TGTGCCAGTAGTAGACAGGGTACTAATGAAAAACTGTTTTTT. This sequence encodes CASSRQGTNEKLFF.

In the case of this clone: This could be a read error, since a much larger clone is one nucleotide away. The chain joins TRBV6-1 to TRBJ2-3; maybe TRBD2 (5 bases). CDR1 is MNHNS and CDR2 is SASEGT in the germline V gene. CDR3 length: 14 residues. V lost 3 bases and J 0 bases, leaving 7 bases between the germline ends. CDR3: CASSETGSTDTQYF. As DNA, the CDR3 is TGTGCCAGCAGTGAGACGGGGAGCACAGATACGCAGTATTTT.

V is TRBV4-1 and J is TRBJ1-4; D unclear. V was pared by 4 bases and J by 0 bases, with 9 bases between. CDR1 is MGHRA and CDR2 is YSYEKL in the germline V gene. CDR3 length equals 15 residues. CDR3 in amino acids: CASSPQVATNEKLFF. DNA of the CDR3: TGCGCCAGCAGCCCTCAAGTTGCAACTAATGAAAAACTGTTTTTT.

The chain employs TRBV6-1 and TRBJ1-1, with TRBD1 as a possible D gene (6 bases). The CDR3 runs to 13 residues. CDR1 MNHNS and CDR2 SASEGT come from the germline V gene. Trimming stripped 6 bases from V and 1 base from J, with 9 bases between. The CDR3 here is CASRPGENTEAFF. The CDR3 coding sequence is TGTGCCAGCAGACCAGGGGAGAACACTGAAGCTTTCTTT.